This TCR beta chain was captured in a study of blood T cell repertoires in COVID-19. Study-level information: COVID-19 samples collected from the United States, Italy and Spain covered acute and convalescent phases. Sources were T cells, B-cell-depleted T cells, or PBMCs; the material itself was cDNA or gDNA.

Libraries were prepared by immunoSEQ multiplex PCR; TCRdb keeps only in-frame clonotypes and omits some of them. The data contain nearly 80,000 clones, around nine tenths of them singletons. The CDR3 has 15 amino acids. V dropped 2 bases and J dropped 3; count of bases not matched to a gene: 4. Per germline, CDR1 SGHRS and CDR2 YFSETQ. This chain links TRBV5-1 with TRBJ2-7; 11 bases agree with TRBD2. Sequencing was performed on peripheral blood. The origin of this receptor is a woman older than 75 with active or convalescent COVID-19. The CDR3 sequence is CASSFSGRALYEQYF. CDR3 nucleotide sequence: TGCGCCAGCAGCTTTAGCGGGAGGGCCCTCTACGAGCAGTACTTC. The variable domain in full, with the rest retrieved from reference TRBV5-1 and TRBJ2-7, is KAGVTQTPRYLIKTRGQQVTLSCSPISGHRSVSWYQQTPGQGLQFLFEYFSETQRNKGNFPGRFSGRQFSNSRSEMNVSTLELGDSALYLCASSFSGRALYEQYFGPGTRLTVT.